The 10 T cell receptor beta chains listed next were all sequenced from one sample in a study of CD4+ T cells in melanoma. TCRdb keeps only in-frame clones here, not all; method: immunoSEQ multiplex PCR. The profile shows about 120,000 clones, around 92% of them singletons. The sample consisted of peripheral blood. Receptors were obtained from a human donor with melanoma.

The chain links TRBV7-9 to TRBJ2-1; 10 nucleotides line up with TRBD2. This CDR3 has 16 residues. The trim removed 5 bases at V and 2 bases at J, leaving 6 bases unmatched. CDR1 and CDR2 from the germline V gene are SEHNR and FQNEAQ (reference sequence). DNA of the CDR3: TGTGCCAGCAGCCCCCGGACTAGCGGAGCCTACAATGAGCAGTTCTTC. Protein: CASSPRTSGAYNEQFF.

The CDR3 here is CASSLHPSRQLENSGANVLTF. The CDR3 nucleotides read TGTGCCAGCAGCCTCCATCCTTCGCGACAGCTCGAAAACTCTGGGGCCAACGTCCTGACTTTC. This rearrangement joins TRBV4-2 to TRBJ2-6, with a possible D match to TRBD1 (5 bases). The length of the CDR3 is 21 residues. Deletions cut 4 bases from V and 0 bases from J, with 25 bases between. Germline V CDR1 and CDR2: LGHNA, YNFKEQ.

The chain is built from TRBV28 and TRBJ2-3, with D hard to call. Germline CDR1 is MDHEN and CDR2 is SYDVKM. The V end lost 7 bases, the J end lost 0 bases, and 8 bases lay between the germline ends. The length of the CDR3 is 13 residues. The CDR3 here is CASKVVSTDTQYF. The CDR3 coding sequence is TGTGCCAGCAAGGTAGTTAGCACAGATACGCAGTATTTT.

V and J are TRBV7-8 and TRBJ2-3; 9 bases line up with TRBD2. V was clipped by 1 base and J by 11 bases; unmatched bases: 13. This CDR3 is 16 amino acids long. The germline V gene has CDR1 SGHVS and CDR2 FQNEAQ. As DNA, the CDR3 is TGTGCCAGCAGCTTAGAACCCGGGACTAGCCTAGAAGGGCAGTATTTT. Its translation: CASSLEPGTSLEGQYF.

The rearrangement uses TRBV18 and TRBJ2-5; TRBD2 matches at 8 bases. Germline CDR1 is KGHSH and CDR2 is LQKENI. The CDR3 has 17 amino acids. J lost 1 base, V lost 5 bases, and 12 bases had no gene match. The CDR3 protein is CASSDSVSGGPQETQYF. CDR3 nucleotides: TGTGCCAGCTCAGATTCAGTCAGCGGGGGCCCCCAAGAGACCCAGTACTTC.

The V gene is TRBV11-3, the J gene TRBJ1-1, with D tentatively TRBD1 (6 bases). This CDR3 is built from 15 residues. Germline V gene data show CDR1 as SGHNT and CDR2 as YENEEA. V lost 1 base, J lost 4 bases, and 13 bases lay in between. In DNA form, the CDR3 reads TGTGCCAGCAGCTTAGCGGGGGCGGCAAGCACTGAAGCTTTCTTT. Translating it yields CASSLAGAASTEAFF. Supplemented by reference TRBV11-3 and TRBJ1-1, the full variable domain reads EAGVVQSPRYKIIEKKQPVAFWCNPISGHNTLYWYLQNLGQGPELLIRYENEEAVDDSQLPKDRFSAERLKGVDSTLKIQPAELGDSAVYLCASSLAGAASTEAFFGQGTRLTVV.

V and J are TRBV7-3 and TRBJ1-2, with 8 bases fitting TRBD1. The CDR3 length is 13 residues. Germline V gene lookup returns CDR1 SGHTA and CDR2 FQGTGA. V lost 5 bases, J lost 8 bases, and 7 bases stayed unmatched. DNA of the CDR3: TGTGCCAGCAGCCCCGAAACAGGGGGAGGCTACACCTTC. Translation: CASSPETGGGYTF.

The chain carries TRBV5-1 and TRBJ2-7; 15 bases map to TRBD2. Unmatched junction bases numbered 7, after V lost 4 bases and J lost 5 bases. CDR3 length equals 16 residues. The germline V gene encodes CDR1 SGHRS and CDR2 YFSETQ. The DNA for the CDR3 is TGCGCCAGCAGCGGACTAGCGGGAGGGCCGAGCAACGAGCAGTACTTC. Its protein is CASSGLAGGPSNEQYF.

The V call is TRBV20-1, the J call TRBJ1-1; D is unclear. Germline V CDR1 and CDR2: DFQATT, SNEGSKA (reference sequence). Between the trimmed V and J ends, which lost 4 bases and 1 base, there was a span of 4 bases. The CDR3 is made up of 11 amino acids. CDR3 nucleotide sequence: TGCAGTGCTATTACGAACACTGAAGCTTTCTTT. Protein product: CSAITNTEAFF.

CDR3 nucleotide sequence: TGTGCCAGCAGTGAATCGGGAGTCGCCGGCTACACCTTC. Its protein product is CASSESGVAGYTF. The chain recombines TRBV6-4 with TRBJ1-2; D is unclear. V dropped 3 bases and J dropped 8 bases, with 13 bases sitting between them. CDR1 MRHNA and CDR2 SNTAGT come from the germline V gene. The CDR3 covers 13 residues.